This TCR beta chain was identified during a study of response to subunit inactivated influenza vaccine. TCRdb reprocessed the RT-PCR reads via MiXCR and lists one record per CDR3 protein. The table includes hundreds of thousands of distinct CDR3 sequences, 12% to 15% detected once. Regarding the study as a whole: Few new T cells, the authors suggested, are recruited by each seasonal influenza vaccination.

This clonotype occurred a few times. Antigen: not known. Germline CDR1 reads DFQATT; CDR2 reads SNEGSKA (reference sequence). This CDR3 has 16 residues. Trimming took 0 bases from V and 6 from J; bases not matched to a gene: 10. The sequence was obtained from a man in his fifties who received an inactivated influenza vaccine. The starting material was PBMCs from blood, obtained approximately 15 days before vaccination. This rearrangement joins TRBV20-1 to TRBJ2-2; 7 bases are a match to TRBD2. As DNA, the CDR3 is TGCAGTGCTAGAGATTGGGCTAGCGGAAGGGCCGGGGAGCTGTTTTTT. Its protein is CSARDWASGRAGELFF.